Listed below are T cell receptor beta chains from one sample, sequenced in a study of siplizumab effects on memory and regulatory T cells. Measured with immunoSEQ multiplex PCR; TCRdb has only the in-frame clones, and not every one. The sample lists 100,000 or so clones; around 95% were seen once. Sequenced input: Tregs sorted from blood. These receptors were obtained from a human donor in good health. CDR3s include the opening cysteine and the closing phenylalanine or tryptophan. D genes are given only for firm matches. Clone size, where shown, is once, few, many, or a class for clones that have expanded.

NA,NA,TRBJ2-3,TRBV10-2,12,TGCGCCAGCAGAAGGACCTACGATACGCAGTATTTT,CASRRTYDTQYF
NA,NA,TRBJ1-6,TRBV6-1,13,TGTGCCAGCGGGTCGGGTCCAAATTCACCCCTCCACTTT,CASGSGPNSPLHF
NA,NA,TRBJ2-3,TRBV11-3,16,TGTGCCAGCAGCATCTCCGGGACCACTAGCACAGATACGCAGTATTTT,CASSISGTTSTDTQYF
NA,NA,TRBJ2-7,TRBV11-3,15,TGTGCCAGCAGCTTAGCGGCAGGGCCGAGGACCGAGCAGTACTTC,CASSLAAGPRTEQYF
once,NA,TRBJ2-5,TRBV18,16,TGTGCCAGCTCACCCCGACCTAGCTCTAGGGGAGAGACCCAGTACTTC,CASSPRPSSRGETQYF
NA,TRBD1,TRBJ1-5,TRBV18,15,TGTGCCAGCTCTCCCCGACAGGGATATTTTCAGCCCCAGCATTTT,CASSPRQGYFQPQHF
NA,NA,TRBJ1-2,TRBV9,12,TGTGCCAGCAGCGCATTTCTCTATGGCTACACCTTC,CASSAFLYGYTF
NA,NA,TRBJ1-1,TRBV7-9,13,TGTGCCAGCAGCGCCAGGTTCGGGGTAGCAGCTTTCTTT,CASSARFGVAAFF
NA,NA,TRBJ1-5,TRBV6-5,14,TGTGCCAGCAGCCCTAGAACGGGAGGTCAGCCCCAGCATTTT,CASSPRTGGQPQHF
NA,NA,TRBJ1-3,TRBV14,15,TGTGCCAGCAGCCAAGAACCTAACTCTGGAAACACCATATATTTT,CASSQEPNSGNTIYF
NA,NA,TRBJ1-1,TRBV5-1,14,TGCGCCAGCAGCTTTCCGGGGGGGAACACTGAAGCTTTCTTT,CASSFPGGNTEAFF
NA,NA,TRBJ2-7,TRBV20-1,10,TGCAGTGCTAGTTTGGTCGAGCAGTACTTC,CSASLVEQYF
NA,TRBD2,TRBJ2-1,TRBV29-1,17,TGCAGCGCCTGGCAGGTAGCGGGAGGGTTCGGGAACAATGAGCAGTTCTTC,CSAWQVAGGFGNNEQFF
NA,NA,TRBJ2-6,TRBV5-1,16,TGCGCCAGCAGCTCCCGATCACACTCTGGGGCCAACGTCCTGACTTTC,CASSSRSHSGANVLTF
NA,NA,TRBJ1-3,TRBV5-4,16,TGTGCCAGCAGCTTGCCTCGGGGGGACTCTGGAAACACCATATATTTT,CASSLPRGDSGNTIYF
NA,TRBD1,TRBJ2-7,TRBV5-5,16,TGTGCCAGCAGCTCGACATACAGGGGCCCAACTTACGAGCAGTACTTC,CASSSTYRGPTYEQYF
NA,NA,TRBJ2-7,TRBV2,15,TGTGCCAGCAGTGAAATTCAGCGTCCGATGGGGGAGCAGTACTTC,CASSEIQRPMGEQYF
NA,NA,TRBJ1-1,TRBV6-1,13,TGTGCCAGCACACGGGCGGTTTTCGCTGAAGCTTTCTTT,CASTRAVFAEAFF
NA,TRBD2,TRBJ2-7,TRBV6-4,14,TGTGCCAGCAGTAAAGCGGGAGATTCCTACGAGCAGTACTTC,CASSKAGDSYEQYF
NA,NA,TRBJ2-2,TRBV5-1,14,TGCGCCAGCACCCGAGGACCTAACACCGGGGAGCTGTTTTTT,CASTRGPNTGELFF